Sequencing of this TCR beta chain was carried out in a study of blood T cell repertoires in COVID-19. Study-wide background: The United States, Italy and Spain provided the acute and convalescent COVID-19 samples. Sources were T cells, B-cell-depleted T cells, or PBMCs; the material itself was cDNA or gDNA.

This clone has a single count. Produced via immunoSEQ multiplex PCR; TCRdb's table is partial and in-frame only. This sample has over 350,000 clones; more than 75% occur once, and the top ten carry about 1.2%. Living in under 30 US areas, the participants were between roughly 18 and 89 years of age. The sequenced material came from PBMCs or T cells enriched from blood (not recorded which). This TCR was sampled from a woman under 30 who had recovered from COVID-19.

This CDR3 reads CASSYQGGPHNEQFF. CDR3 DNA: TGTGCCAGCAGCTACCAAGGGGGTCCGCACAATGAGCAGTTCTTC. The genes are TRBV5-6 and TRBJ2-1, with D possibly being TRBD1 (6 bases). The CDR3 covers 15 residues. CDR1 SGHDT and CDR2 YYEEEE come from the germline V gene. V was trimmed by 3 bases and J by 5 bases, leaving 15 bases between them.